Presented here are 30 T cell receptor beta chains from one specimen sequenced in a study of cytomegalovirus exposure and HLA in healthy donors. The data were produced by immunoSEQ multiplex PCR, yet TCRdb's version contains in-frame clones alone and is incomplete. The top ten hold about 1.5% of the sample, which has roughly 130,000 clones, roughly 90% seen once. Material: PBMCs. These TCRs come from a man younger than 40 in good health and CMV-seronegative.

This clone has only one observation. V is TRBV11-2 and J is TRBJ1-3; TRBD1 is a possible D gene (6 bases). Trimming cost V 2 bases and J 3 bases, with 11 bases left between them. There are 15 residues in the CDR3. In germline, CDR1 is SGHAT, CDR2 FQNNGV. The CDR3 DNA sequence: TGTGCCAGCAGCTTAACAACAGGGATTGGAAACACCATATATTTT. It encodes CASSLTTGIGNTIYF.

The genes are TRBV5-4 and TRBJ2-7; TRBD2 agrees at 10 bases. V trimming: 0 bases; J trimming: 0 bases; junction bases outside the gene matches: 3. This CDR3 is built from 16 residues. Germline-derived CDR1 and CDR2 are SGHNT and YYREEE (reference sequence). The CDR3 loop is CASSLGTSGDSYEQYF. CDR3 sequence (DNA): TGTGCCAGCAGCTTGGGGACTAGCGGTGACTCCTACGAGCAGTACTTC.

This clone occurred once. V gene TRBV6-5 combines with J gene TRBJ1-4, with 8 bases fitting TRBD1. Germline CDR1 MNHEY, CDR2 SVGAGI. The V segment lost 8 bases and the J segment 5 bases; nucleotides outside the gene matches: 7. The CDR3 totals 14 residues. CDR3 region: CASARDRRNEKLFF. The CDR3 nucleotides are TGTGCCAGCGCTCGGGACAGGAGAAATGAAAAACTGTTTTTT.

Points on this clone: At one end, the junction sequence differs from germline, possibly due to a read error. V and J are TRBV6-1 and TRBJ2-7; unclear D gene. This CDR3 is 9 amino acids long. CDR1 is MNHNS and CDR2 is SASEGT in the germline V gene. The chain's CDR3 is CASSESSHF. The CDR3 DNA sequence: TGTGCCAGCAGTGAGAGTAGTCACTTC.

The V call is TRBV10-1, the J call TRBJ2-2; D unclear. The CDR3 is 13 amino acids. Germline V gene sequence: CDR1 WNHNN, CDR2 SYGVQD (reference sequence). Deletions cut 3 bases from V and 3 bases from J, with 5 bases between. Here the CDR3 reads CASSDEYTGELFF. Here the CDR3 DNA reads TGCGCCAGCAGTGACGAGTACACCGGGGAGCTGTTTTTT.

The chain couples TRBV5-6 to TRBJ1-6, with D possibly TRBD1 on 5 matching bases. This CDR3 region has 14 residues. Germline V gene sequence: CDR1 SGHDT, CDR2 YYEEEE. The V end lost 7 bases, the J end lost 2 bases, and 10 bases lay between the germline ends. The CDR3 reads CASGGRTYNSPLHF. For the CDR3, the DNA is TGTGCCAGCGGGGGGAGAACCTATAATTCACCCCTCCACTTT.

The rearrangement joins TRBV30 to TRBJ2-1; TRBD2 agrees at 8 bases. Germline V CDR1 and CDR2: GTSNPN, SVGIG (reference sequence). J lost 10 bases, V lost 1 base, and 15 bases had no gene match. The CDR3 has 16 residues. The CDR3: CAWSGGAGEVLFEQFF. For the CDR3, the DNA is TGTGCCTGGAGTGGCGGAGCGGGAGAGGTCTTGTTCGAGCAGTTCTTC.

The chain links TRBV6-1 to TRBJ2-7, with TRBD1 matching 7 bases. The germline V gene has CDR1 MNHNS and CDR2 SASEGT. After removal of 6 bases from V and 2 bases from J, the junction contained 7 bases not matched to a gene. This CDR3 is built from 14 residues. Here the CDR3 reads CASRIQGKAYEQYF. The DNA of the CDR3 is TGTGCCAGCAGGATACAGGGGAAGGCCTACGAGCAGTACTTC.

This chain joins TRBV9 and TRBJ2-1, with TRBD1 identical over 10 bases. CDR3 size: 15 residues. From germline, CDR1 is SGDLS and CDR2 YYNGEE. V lost 0 bases to trimming and J lost 6 bases; unmatched junction nucleotides: 3. The CDR3 DNA reads TGTGCCAGCAGCGTAGAAGGACAGGGGGTCAATGAGCAGTTCTTC. It translates to CASSVEGQGVNEQFF.

The chain links TRBV14 to TRBJ2-7; D might be TRBD2 (5 bases). V gave up 4 bases and J gave up 6 bases, with 22 bases separating them. CDR1 is SGHDN and CDR2 is FVKESK in the germline V gene. The CDR3 consists of 16 residues. CDR3 in amino acids: CASSRAHRLPSVEQYF. In DNA form, the CDR3 reads TGTGCCAGCAGCCGGGCCCATCGACTACCCAGCGTCGAGCAGTACTTC.

The V call is TRBV6-4, the J call TRBJ2-2; a weak D match, TRBD1 (6 bases). Germline V gives CDR1 MRHNA, CDR2 SNTAGT. The CDR3 loop spans 15 amino acids. The germline V and J ends were trimmed by 6 bases and 1 base, with 12 bases remaining between them. CDR3 nucleotides: TGTGCCAGCAGCGTACCGGGACAGAACACCGGGGAGCTGTTTTTT. Its translation is CASSVPGQNTGELFF.

V is TRBV7-9 and J is TRBJ1-2; possible D gene TRBD1, 6 bases. This CDR3 has 13 residues. CDR1 and CDR2 (germline): SEHNR, FQNEAQ (reference sequence). Trimming shortened V by 1 base and J by 3 bases, and 6 bases separated the two germline ends. The CDR3 reads CASSLGQDYGYTF. The CDR3 DNA reads as TGTGCCAGCAGCTTAGGACAGGACTATGGCTACACCTTC.

The CDR3 protein is CASSRWDTNTGELFF. The DNA of the CDR3 is TGTGCCAGCAGTCGATGGGACACAAACACCGGGGAGCTGTTTTTT. V and J are TRBV6-5 and TRBJ2-2; D perhaps matches TRBD1 (6 bases). CDR1 and CDR2 from the germline V gene are MNHEY and SVGAGI. V was clipped by 5 bases and J by 2 bases, with 12 bases between them. The CDR3 spans 15 residues.

The gene calls are TRBV6-6 and TRBJ2-5; 10 bases agree with TRBD2. V shed 4 bases, J shed 4 bases, and the junction held 9 bases outside the gene matches. CDR3 size: 16 residues. Germline V gene data show CDR1 as MNHNY and CDR2 as SVGAGI (reference sequence). Here the CDR3 reads CASSFRAGGPIETQYF. CDR3 DNA sequence: TGTGCCAGCAGTTTCCGAGCGGGAGGGCCAATAGAGACCCAGTACTTC.

The chain combines TRBV5-4 with TRBJ2-2, with TRBD1 matching over 9 bases. Per the germline V gene, CDR1 is SGHNT and CDR2 is YYREEE (reference sequence). After removal of 0 bases from V and 6 bases from J, the junction contained 3 bases not matched to a gene. The CDR3 spans 15 residues. The CDR3, as DNA: TGTGCCAGCAGCTTGGGGGACAGGGCGCCCGGGGAGCTGTTTTTT. The encoded protein is CASSLGDRAPGELFF.

The J gene is TRBJ2-7, the V gene TRBV12-2; TRBD1 is taken as the D call from the table, unchecked against the DNA. TRBV12-2 is a pseudogene locus. The length of the CDR3 is 18 residues. CDR3 region: CASRYLTLPGQKSYEQYF. For the CDR3, the DNA is TGTGCAAGTCGCTACCTAACCTTACCGGGACAGAAGTCCTACGAGCAGTACTTC.

The gene calls are TRBV30 and TRBJ1-4; 10 bases fit TRBD1. The V gene's germline CDR1 is GTSNPN and CDR2 SVGIG (reference sequence). Trimming cost V 0 bases and J 6 bases; bases outside gene matches: 1. CDR3 length: 14 amino acids. CDR3 protein: CAWSVGTGDEKLFF. Written as DNA, the CDR3 is TGTGCCTGGAGTGTAGGGACAGGGGATGAAAAACTGTTTTTT.

This chain links TRBV7-2 with TRBJ2-1; 9 bases fit TRBD2. The CDR3 consists of 16 residues. V shed 5 bases and J 4 bases; nucleotides not matched to a gene: 9. Germline-derived CDR1 and CDR2 are SGHTA and FQGNSA. The CDR3 is CASSRASSGGYNEQFF. DNA of the CDR3: TGTGCCAGCAGCCGGGCATCCAGCGGGGGGTACAATGAGCAGTTCTTC.

The chain is built from TRBV7-9 and TRBJ1-2, with D perhaps matching TRBD1 (5 bases). Trimming left V 3 bases short and J 8 bases short, with 16 bases between. Germline values: CDR1 SEHNR, CDR2 FQNEAQ (reference sequence). The length of the CDR3 is 14 residues. DNA of the CDR3: TGTGCCAGCAGCTTTTCCCAGGGAATGGAGGGCTACACCTTC. Translation gives CASSFSQGMEGYTF.

The DNA for the CDR3 is TGTGCCATCAGTGACCACGGGACACCGAGCGGTGAAAAACTGTTTTTT. Translation: CAISDHGTPSGEKLFF. The genes are TRBV10-3 and TRBJ1-4, with TRBD1 as a possible D gene (6 bases). Trimming removed 3 bases at V and 7 bases at J, with 18 bases between. Per germline, CDR1 ENHRY and CDR2 SYGVKD. The CDR3 length is 16 residues.

The chain recombines TRBV6-5 with TRBJ2-1; D not certain. Trimming cost V 5 bases and J 4 bases, with 9 bases left between them. Germline V gene lookup returns CDR1 MNHEY and CDR2 SVGAGI. The CDR3 has 13 amino acids. The CDR3 spells CASSPLSYNEQFF. As DNA, the CDR3 is TGTGCCAGCAGTCCCCTATCATACAATGAGCAGTTCTTC.

This chain uses TRBV7-8 with TRBJ1-6; D might be TRBD1 (5 bases). Looked up from germline, CDR1 is SGHVS and CDR2 is FQNEAQ. This CDR3 has 20 amino acids. V lost 1 base, J lost 5 bases, and 24 bases lay in between. The CDR3 sequence: CASSLVPGGIRVFDNSPLHF. The CDR3 nucleotides are TGTGCCAGCAGCTTAGTTCCGGGGGGAATCAGGGTTTTCGATAATTCACCCCTCCACTTT.

The V call is TRBV7-9, the J call TRBJ1-5; a weak D match, TRBD1 (6 bases). The CDR3 sequence is 18 residues long. Trimming removed 4 bases from V and 0 bases from J, with 19 bases in between. The germline V gene has CDR1 SEHNR and CDR2 FQNEAQ (reference sequence). The CDR3 DNA reads as TGTGCCAGCAGCTCAGAGGCAGGGGCAATTCTTAGCAATCAGCCCCAGCATTTT. It encodes CASSSEAGAILSNQPQHF.

This chain uses TRBV9 with TRBJ2-5, with 7 bases fitting TRBD1. V trimming: 3 bases; J trimming: 1 base; junction bases outside the gene matches: 15. This CDR3 is built from 18 residues. Looked up from germline, CDR1 is SGDLS and CDR2 is YYNGEE. The CDR3 sequence: CASSATLGRGQSQETQYF. The CDR3, as DNA: TGTGCCAGCAGCGCGACTCTCGGTAGGGGACAGAGCCAAGAGACCCAGTACTTC. The variable domain in full, completed from reference TRBV9 and TRBJ2-5, reads DSGVTQTPKHLITATGQRVTLRCSPRSGDLSVYWYQQSLDQGLQFLIQYYNGEERAKGNILERFSAQQFPDLHSELNLSSLELGDSALYFCASSATLGRGQSQETQYFGPGTRLLVL.

The rearrangement links TRBV15 to TRBJ2-4; D remains ambiguous. Germline loops: CDR1 LNHNV, CDR2 YYDKDF (reference sequence). This CDR3 comprises 15 residues. V was shortened by 0 bases and J by 0 bases, with 6 bases between the two germline ends. The CDR3 loop is CATSRERRAKNIQYF. The CDR3 bases are TGTGCCACCAGCAGAGAAAGGAGAGCCAAAAACATTCAGTACTTC.

The chain combines TRBV5-1 with TRBJ1-2; D is ambiguous. Deletions cut 4 bases from V and 0 bases from J, with 13 bases between. This CDR3 spans 15 amino acids. Per germline, CDR1 SGHRS and CDR2 YFSETQ. The CDR3 spells CASSVDSSTNYGYTF. CDR3 DNA: TGCGCCAGCAGCGTAGACTCATCGACTAACTATGGCTACACCTTC.

This clone appeared a few times. The rearrangement uses TRBV14 and TRBJ2-1; 12 bases are a match to TRBD2. CDR1 and CDR2 from the germline V gene are SGHDN and FVKESK. The CDR3 loop spans 12 amino acids. Unmatched junction bases numbered 4, after V lost 5 bases and J lost 14 bases. The CDR3 is CASSRTSGEEFF. The CDR3 region has the DNA TGTGCCAGCAGCAGGACTAGCGGGGAGGAGTTCTTC.

The chain has TRBV29-1 and TRBJ2-7; D remains unclear. Trimming pared 5 bases from V and 0 bases from J, leaving 8 bases between. The CDR3 has 12 amino acids. The germline gives CDR1 SQVTM, CDR2 ANQGSEA. CDR3 coding DNA: TGCAGCGTTAGATACAGCTCCTACGAGCAGTACTTC. Translation: CSVRYSSYEQYF.

The rearrangement uses TRBV5-6 and TRBJ1-4; the D gene is possibly TRBD1 (6 bases). Germline CDR1 and CDR2: SGHDT and YYEEEE. The CDR3 consists of 15 residues. The V gene lost 8 bases and the J gene lost 2 bases, with 16 bases spanning the gap. Here the CDR3 reads CASYLTGTTNEKLFF. CDR3 coding DNA: TGTGCCAGTTATCTTACAGGGACCACTAATGAAAAACTGTTTTTT.

V usage is TRBV30 and J usage is TRBJ2-3, with D unclear. Germline values: CDR1 GTSNPN, CDR2 SVGIG (reference sequence). V lost 0 bases, J lost 2 bases, and 6 bases lay in between. The CDR3 runs to 13 residues. The CDR3 protein is CAWSVHVTDTQYF. The CDR3, as DNA: TGTGCCTGGAGTGTACATGTCACAGATACGCAGTATTTT.